This record covers a single TCR beta chain. Its specificity is not known. These data originate in a study of shared clonotypes between healthy human individuals. In the study overall: CD8 memory received one plate per donor, CD8 naive two, CD4 memory three and CD4 naive three.

General study points: The genetic and exposure-history diversity represented was limited by few donors. Estimated clonotype richness was generally higher in naive than memory subsets.

CDR3 length: 17 amino acids. The germline V gene encodes CDR1 LNHDA and CDR2 SQIVND (reference sequence). Profiled with immunoSEQ multiplex PCR; TCRdb holds only in-frame clones, not every one. The sample shows some 1,400,000 clones, roughly 96% of them seen only once. This sequence joins TRBV19 and TRBJ2-7; D not resolved. The receptor comes from a man younger than 40 in good health. Input material: naive CD4+ T cells sorted from blood. Subset meaning: CD45RA+ positively selected. The CDR3, as DNA: TGTTCCCCAGTTGTCCTCCATTCGGGCCATCTCTGCTACGAGCAGTACTTC. Its translation is CSPVVLHSGHLCYEQYF.